The clone carrying this TCR beta chain was detected only a few times. Antigen: not known. The data originate from a study of CD8 T cells in ankylosing spondylitis. Study-level findings and limits: Characteristic of ankylosing spondylitis blood, it appeared, was a TCR beta motif comprising eight highly homologous variants. CD8+ disease-linked clones were present at relatively low frequencies in blood. Reportedly, significant enrichment of disease-linked clones occurred in matched ankylosing spondylitis synovial fluid. In synovial fluid and blood from reactive arthritis, some motif variants were previously reported.

TCRdb itself ran the 5' RACE reads through MiXCR, one entry per CDR3 protein. The repertoire holds hundreds of thousands of distinct CDR3 sequences, with roughly 12% as singletons. The sample taken for sequencing was blood, either unsorted or a sorted T cell fraction (not recorded which). This clonotype was sampled from a male donor with ankylosing spondylitis.

Here the CDR3 DNA reads TGTGCCACCGGGGAACCGCAAGAGACCCAGTACTTC. Residues: CATGEPQETQYF. V gene TRBV4-2 combines with J gene TRBJ2-5, with D perhaps matching TRBD2 (5 bases). V dropped 10 bases and J dropped 2 bases, with 11 bases sitting between them. Germline V CDR1 and CDR2: LGHNA, YNFKEQ. The CDR3 runs 12 residues.